A single T cell receptor beta chain is shown here with its context. This record comes from a study of T cells in Graves' hyperthyroidism and ophthalmopathy. TCR beta CDR3 sequences were amplified from RNA transcripts. The HTBI primer set was used in a first-round RT-PCR of the TCR CDR3. TCRdb reprocessed the multiplex PCR reads with MiXCR, giving one entry per CDR3 protein. The data hold more than 500,000 distinct CDR3 sequences, with roughly 50% observed a single time. The CDR3 totals 15 residues. Per germline, CDR1 LNHDA and CDR2 SQIVND (reference sequence). With 8 bases removed from V and 0 bases from J, the gap between germline ends came to 11 bases.

This clonotype was obtained from an adult woman with Graves' disease, either hyperthyroidism or ophthalmopathy (not recorded which). Sequencing used peripheral blood or thyroid tissue (not recorded which). The V gene is TRBV19, the J gene TRBJ2-6; perhaps TRBD2 as D (6 bases). The CDR3: CASAPDYSGANVLTF. The CDR3 bases are TGTGCCAGTGCCCCGGACTACTCTGGGGCCAACGTCCTGACTTTC.